This T cell receptor (beta chain) appears in the sequencing data of a study of cytomegalovirus exposure and HLA in healthy donors (dated by TCRdb to 2016 to 2017). Study-level background: In an earlier analysis of roughly 590 of the donors, 250 to 350 Gb of sequence data and 100 million or so unique TCR beta sequences from 150 million to 200 million T cells were reported. An early release covering approximately 600 HLA-typed donors comprised about 290 gigabases of sequencing data and tens of millions of unique TCR sequences. Of the roughly 400 genotyped donors, 65% to 90% fell in the genetic ancestry cluster associated with self-reported Caucasian donors. The study was designed to test whether signatures of past pathogen exposure could be identified by cataloging public T cell receptors. The T cell repertoires of 666 subjects were profiled by immunosequencing and related to cytomegalovirus serostatus. Besides the first cohort of 550 to 750 subjects, a separate validation cohort made up of roughly 130 different subjects was used. The study combined high-throughput TCR immunosequencing, statistical association of individual TCRs with disease status, and machine learning to predict cytomegalovirus infection status. To study patterns of TCR occurrence, a later analysis re-analyzed previously published TCR beta repertoires from hundreds of donors and added high-resolution HLA genotyping. The later analysis used no new phenotypic data to find candidate immune exposures, relying instead on TCR beta sequences and their occurrence across donors. To decide whether each TCR beta V gene segment behaved as functional or pseudogenic, an earlier analysis of 587 of the donors relied on high-throughput TCR beta sequencing. Donor age, sex, ethnicity and CMV serostatus were compiled together with the repertoire data. In a later genetic analysis, genome-wide SNP genotypes for about three fifths of the 666 donors were used, and that subset was treated as a discovery cohort. Every discovery cohort repertoire had been produced on one sequencing platform. HLA typing included class I and class II loci at four-digit resolution. Typing coverage differed by locus: A, B, C, DRB1 and DQB1 were typed in roughly 620-640 donors, DQA1 in 522, DPA1 in some 570, and DPB1 in 472. Five DR-DQ haplotypes were handled as single units for association and clustering, since linkage in the cohort was strong. Among approximately 370 genotyped donors of the cohort, an average of around 220,000 unique TCR beta nucleotide sequences was sequenced per donor, of which about 18% were non-productive. Study-wide findings and limitations: A later genetic analysis reported fewer N-insertions in productive TCRs among donors in an Asian-associated ancestry cluster than the roughly 700-donor mean. A further reported finding was that TCR beta sequences accurately predicted the HLA-A and HLA-B alleles for most subjects in the first cohort. In this cohort, only TCR beta chains were sequenced, and detectable features were limited by the absence of alpha or paired-chain data. In an earlier analysis of approximately 600 of the donors, most TCR beta V segments were observed in productive rearrangements about 87% or about 30% of the time, broadly matching IMGT annotations. A later analysis found that HLA-associated TCR beta chains were more clonally expanded and had lower generation probabilities than equally common non-associated chains. Several of the top co-occurrence clusters appeared to be linked to parvovirus B19, influenza, CMV and Epstein-Barr virus, according to a later analysis. CMV serostatus was the only immune exposure information available for the cohort. According to the authors, the approach could potentially be generalized to other disease states and immunological phenotypes. HLA typing was unavailable for some donors at each locus, so association tests used only the typed subset. In both the original and validation cohorts, the classifier was reported to diagnose cytomegalovirus status with high specificity and sensitivity. According to a later analysis, most CMV-associated TCR beta chains appeared to be HLA-restricted, and the HLA associations seemed to be driven largely by CMV exposure. A few of the identified cytomegalovirus-associated TCR beta chains were confirmed in vitro to be specific for cytomegalovirus antigens. Because counts were too low, 15 or so rarely observed V segments, including chromosome 9 orphons, were excluded from the earlier analysis of 587 of the donors. Linkage disequilibrium might explain the correlated functional status among segregating V segments, but an unknown experimental factor could not be ruled out. A later genetic analysis associated a missense DCLRE1C variant with V-gene and J-gene trimming of TCR beta chains, and an independent cohort replicated the association. The sequencing pipeline was judged likely to have produced a cluster of highly shared sequence variants as a technical artifact. The 87-base-pair reads could not distinguish some IMGT-functional V segments, including TRBV6-2 and TRBV6-3, so those segments were excluded. Roughly uniform sequencing depth across donors was assumed in presence/absence analyses, although this assumption may not hold. In a later analysis, 15,000 to 20,000 TCR beta sequences were associated with specific HLA alleles at a false discovery rate of 0.05. When HLA alleles, especially DR and DQ, strongly co-occurred, TCR associations were difficult to assign to individual alleles. According to a later analysis, TCR association rates differed among HLA loci, with DRB1 alleles showing the most associated TCRs and HLA-C alleles showing the fewest. The study gave a list of about 150 TCR beta chains associated with cytomegalovirus. While some public TCRs were present in many individuals, most TCR sequences turned up only very rarely across donors.

Looking up the germline V gene (reference sequence) yields CDR1 SEHNR and CDR2 FQNEAQ. The CDR3 goes from the cysteine to the phenylalanine over 14 residues. Only the CDR3 portion is preserved as DNA: 42 bases, with reading frame beginning at the first base. V is clipped by 2 bases and J by 5 bases, and the sequence between their germline boundaries is 10 bases long. The cohort consisted of 600 to 700 healthy bone marrow donors. At the time of sampling, all cohort members were nominally healthy, though unrecorded immune exposures were likely present. The donor was CMV seropositive and belonged to the group of 270 or so seropositive cohort members. A peripheral blood sample was provided by each donor, and peripheral blood mononuclear cells were used for TCR beta sequencing. Genomic DNA extraction from the blood cell samples was performed with the Qiagen DNeasy Blood Extraction Kit. About this clone: The target of this receptor is not known. No base-level quality is on record; no much larger clone is a single base apart.

Libraries were built with the immunoSEQ multiplex PCR assay. A mixture of 60 forward primers for TCR Vbeta segments and 13 reverse primers for TCR Jbeta segments was used in the multiplex PCR. The CDR3 region of rearranged TCR beta genes was amplified from genomic DNA with a multiplex PCR assay. On the Illumina HiSeq System, the amplified TCR beta libraries were sequenced as 87-base-pair reads. As for the original processing: Across the 700 or so repertoires, a later analysis counted approximately 83 million unique TCR beta chains, roughly 11 million of which were shared by at least two donors. Raw reads were error-corrected and collapsed into unique sequences with a nearest-neighbor algorithm that merged closely related sequences to remove PCR and sequencing errors. Alignment of CDR3 sequences to IMGT reference sequences was used to assign V, D and J gene segments. For a sequence to be retained, at least a six-nucleotide match to both a V gene segment and a J gene segment was required. A rearrangement counted as productive if the CDR3 had no stop codons and remained in frame with V and J, and every other rearrangement counted as non-productive. Following IMGT convention, CDR3 was defined as the stretch from the second conserved V-encoded cysteine to the conserved J-encoded phenylalanine. The earlier analysis of about 610 of the donors excluded sequences that lacked an unambiguous match to a single V gene segment. An earlier analysis of around 600 of the donors classified V segments as functional when productive rearrangements were above 56.7% and as segregating when the standard deviation between donors was above 5%. A statistical classification framework was built for diagnosing cytomegalovirus status from the catalog of TCR beta chain sequences. In a later analysis, TCR nucleotide sequences were compared against IMGT/GENE-DB human TR gene sequences so that V and J genes could be assigned. Using the TCRdist pipeline, a later analysis assigned CDR3 sequences along with most-parsimonious VDJ recombination scenarios. In a later analysis, each TCR beta chain was defined by its CDR3 amino acid sequence together with its V-gene family, and reads lacking a unique V-gene family were excluded. A later analysis removed over 500 highly shared, low-generation-probability nucleotide sequences to deal with suspected cross-contamination and a sequencing artifact. In a later analysis, a clonal expansion index was calculated for each public chain from normalized within-repertoire ranks of inferred template counts. Generation probabilities in a later analysis came from a VDJ recombination model fitted to out-of-frame rearrangements, and those results were checked against IGoR. A later analysis scored TCR-TCR, TCR-HLA and TCR-CMV co-occurrence with hypergeometric tests, applying a repertoire-size bias correction to TCR pairs. In a later analysis, false discovery rates were estimated by permuting HLA or CMV assignments 20 times. A later analysis grouped co-occurring TCRs with DBSCAN, adding TCRdist sequence similarity when clustering within HLA-allele-positive subsets. Repertoires with fewer than 30,000 or more than 120,000 public chains were left out of co-occurrence clustering, as were several repertoires with anomalous nucleotide sharing. TCRdb limited this immuneACCESS table to in-frame rearrangements with V and J called. A share of clones is missing; checked studies link under half to unresolved V genes, and the rest is unexplained. The D gene and trimming were derived from the DNA, and the V and J assignments and clone size from that table. The sample includes 250,000 to 350,000 clones, with roughly 90% observed a single time. The top ten constitute 4% of the sample.

The TCR sequence derives from a man aged 40-49 years in good health and CMV-seropositive. Specimen: PBMCs. The rearranged segments are TRBV7-9 and TRBJ2-1; possibly the D gene is TRBD2, per 5 matching bases. The nucleotides are TGTGCCAGCAGCTTACGCGTGAGGGACAATGAGCAGTTCTTC. Translated, it reads CASSLRVRDNEQFF.